One sample yielded the 13 T cell receptor beta chains listed below, sequenced in a study of blood T cell repertoires in COVID-19. TCRdb's table, derived via immunoSEQ multiplex PCR, lists solely in-frame clones and lacks some. Seen here are approximately 230,000 clones, around 88% observed once, and the top ten hold about 6.7%. The source material was peripheral blood. The receptors shown here come from a woman between 25 and 40 years old with COVID-19, enrolled during active disease.

As regards this clone: Other nucleotide sequences from this sample produce the same CDR3. V usage is TRBV5-1 and J usage is TRBJ2-1, with 15 nucleotides matching TRBD2. Per germline, CDR1 SGHRS and CDR2 YFSETQ. The CDR3 sequence is 16 residues long. With V trimmed by 4 bases and J by 7 bases, 6 bases remained unmatched. The CDR3 region has the DNA TGCGCCAGCAGCCCCGGGACTAGCGGGAGGAGGAATGAGCAGTTCTTC. Residues: CASSPGTSGRRNEQFF. The variable domain in full, with the rest retrieved from reference TRBV5-1 and TRBJ2-1, is KAGVTQTPRYLIKTRGQQVTLSCSPISGHRSVSWYQQTPGQGLQFLFEYFSETQRNKGNFPGRFSGRQFSNSRSEMNVSTLELGDSALYLCASSPGTSGRRNEQFFGPGTRLTVL.

V and J are TRBV5-1 and TRBJ1-4, with D perhaps matching TRBD1 (6 bases). This CDR3 contains 13 residues. V lost 3 bases to trimming and J lost 8 bases, with 11 bases between them. The germline V gene encodes CDR1 SGHRS and CDR2 YFSETQ. The CDR3 loop is CASSSQGTEKLFF. The CDR3 nucleotides read TGCGCCAGCAGCTCCCAGGGGACGGAAAAACTGTTTTTT.

The chain carries TRBV6-2 or TRBV6-3 and TRBJ2-2, with TRBD1 matching over 9 bases. The CDR3 is 16 amino acids. Germline CDR1 and CDR2: MNHEY and SVGEGT. The trim removed 2 bases at V and 2 bases at J, leaving 3 bases unmatched. The CDR3 coding sequence is TGTGCCAGCAGTTACGGGACAGGGATCAACACCGGGGAGCTGTTTTTT. Translating gives CASSYGTGINTGELFF.

This chain links TRBV29-1 with TRBJ2-5; D perhaps matches TRBD1 (5 bases). Germline CDR1 SQVTM, CDR2 ANQGSEA. The V and J ends lost 0 bases and 7 bases respectively, with 18 bases between them. The CDR3 is made up of 15 amino acids. CDR3 coding DNA: TGCAGCGTTGAAGATCTTCTAGGGGCTTGGGGGACCCAGTACTTC. It yields the protein CSVEDLLGAWGTQYF.

V and J are TRBV4-1 and TRBJ1-1, with 9 positions matching TRBD1. The V segment lost 2 bases and the J segment 1 base; nucleotides outside the gene matches: 5. This CDR3 region has 16 residues. CDR1 and CDR2 from the germline V gene are MGHRA and YSYEKL. CDR3 DNA: TGCGCCAGCAGCCAATCCGGGACAGGGCCGAACACTGAAGCTTTCTTT. Translated, it gives CASSQSGTGPNTEAFF.

This clone was observed once. This sequence joins TRBV15 and TRBJ2-3; D not resolved. The V gene lost 0 bases and the J gene lost 6 bases, with 19 bases spanning the gap. This CDR3 comprises 17 residues. Germline V gene lookup returns CDR1 LNHNV and CDR2 YYDKDF (reference sequence). The DNA of the CDR3 is TGTGCCACCAGCAGAGATCGTGGCGGTCGCGCTTTCGATACGCAGTATTTT. Protein product: CATSRDRGGRAFDTQYF.

The V gene is TRBV19, the J gene TRBJ1-3; D gene uncertain. Germline lookup yields CDR1 LNHDA and CDR2 SQIVND (reference sequence). This CDR3 contains 18 residues. The V and J ends lost 6 bases and 2 bases respectively, with 23 bases between them. In DNA, the CDR3 is TGTGCCAGTAGAGATTGGGTCCGGCGGGAGGTGACTGGAAACACCATATATTTT. Translating it yields CASRDWVRREVTGNTIYF.

The chain has TRBV14 and TRBJ2-7; 12 bases fit TRBD1. CDR1 SGHDN and CDR2 FVKESK come from the germline V gene. There are 16 residues in the CDR3. With V trimmed by 7 bases and J by 3 bases, 10 bases remained unmatched. CDR3 sequence (DNA): TGTGCCAGCACACCGGGGACAGGGGGCCTAAGCTACGAGCAGTACTTC. It specifies CASTPGTGGLSYEQYF. The full variable domain, its missing parts supplied by reference TRBV14 and TRBJ2-7, is EAGVTQFPSHSVIEKGQTVTLRCDPISGHDNLYWYRRVMGKEIKFLLHFVKESKQDESGMPNNRFLAERTGGTYSTLKVQPAELEDSGVYFCASTPGTGGLSYEQYFGPGTRLTVT.

The chain carries TRBV5-6 and TRBJ1-1; no reliable D call. Germline V CDR1 and CDR2: SGHDT, YYEEEE. Between the trimmed V and J ends, which lost 3 bases and 0 bases, there was a span of 6 bases. The CDR3 loop spans 13 amino acids. CDR3 sequence (DNA): TGTGCCAGCAGCTGGCAGGTGAACACTGAAGCTTTCTTT. Protein sequence: CASSWQVNTEAFF. The whole variable domain, remainder taken from reference TRBV5-6 and TRBJ1-1, is DAGVTQSPTHLIKTRGQQVTLRCSPKSGHDTVSWYQQALGQGPQFIFQYYEEEERQRGNFPDRFSGHQFPNYSSELNVNALLLGDSALYLCASSWQVNTEAFFGQGTRLTVV.

This clone was seen a few times. V and J are TRBV6-6 and TRBJ2-7, with D possibly TRBD1 on 6 matching bases. From germline, CDR1 is MNHNY and CDR2 SVGAGI (reference sequence). V lost 4 bases and J lost 5, with 18 bases in between. This CDR3 has 15 residues. CDR3 in amino acids: CASSFLRGLFDEQYV. The CDR3 bases are TGTGCCAGCAGTTTCCTCAGGGGCCTTTTTGACGAGCAGTACGTC.

The V gene is TRBV19, the J gene TRBJ2-7; a possible D gene is TRBD1 (5 bases). The CDR3 is 15 amino acids. Trimming took 3 bases from V and 2 from J, leaving 14 bases between them. The germline V gene encodes CDR1 LNHDA and CDR2 SQIVND (reference sequence). For the CDR3, the DNA is TGTGCCAGTAGTATCCCCGGCCAGGGCACCTACGAGCAGTACTTC. It yields the protein CASSIPGQGTYEQYF.

This chain connects TRBV19 to TRBJ1-1, with TRBD1 as a possible D gene (5 bases). The germline CDR1 and CDR2 sequences are LNHDA and SQIVND (reference sequence). The CDR3 has 13 amino acids. Trimming stripped 3 bases from V and 4 bases from J, with 9 bases between. The chain's CDR3 is CASSIWGGTEAFF. In nucleotides, the CDR3 is TGTGCCAGTAGTATTTGGGGGGGCACTGAAGCTTTCTTT.

The chain carries TRBV5-6 and TRBJ1-3; no definite D call. Germline values: CDR1 SGHDT, CDR2 YYEEEE. Between the trimmed V and J ends, which lost 2 bases and 1 base, there was a span of 7 bases. CDR3 length: 14 residues. This chain's CDR3 is CASSFLYSGNTIYF. DNA for the CDR3: TGTGCCAGCAGCTTTCTTTATTCTGGAAACACCATATATTTT.